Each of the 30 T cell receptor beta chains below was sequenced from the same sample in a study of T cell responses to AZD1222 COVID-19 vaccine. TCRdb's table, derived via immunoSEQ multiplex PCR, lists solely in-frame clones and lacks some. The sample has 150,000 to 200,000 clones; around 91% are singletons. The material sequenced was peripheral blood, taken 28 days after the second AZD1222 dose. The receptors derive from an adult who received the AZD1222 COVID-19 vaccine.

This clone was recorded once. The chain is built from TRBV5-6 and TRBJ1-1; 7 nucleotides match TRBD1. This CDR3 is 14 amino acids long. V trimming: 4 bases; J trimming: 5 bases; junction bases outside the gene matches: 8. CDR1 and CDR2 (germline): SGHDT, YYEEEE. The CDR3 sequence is CASSRRGRGTEAFF. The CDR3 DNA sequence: TGTGCCAGCAGCCGGAGGGGGCGCGGGACTGAAGCTTTCTTT.

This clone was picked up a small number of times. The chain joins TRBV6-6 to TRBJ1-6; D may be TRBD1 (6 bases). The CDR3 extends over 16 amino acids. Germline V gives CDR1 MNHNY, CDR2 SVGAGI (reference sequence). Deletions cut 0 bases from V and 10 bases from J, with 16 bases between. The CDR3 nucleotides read TGTGCCAGCAGTTACTCGCTCGCGGGGGGCGGCTCACCCCTCCACTTT. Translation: CASSYSLAGGGSPLHF.

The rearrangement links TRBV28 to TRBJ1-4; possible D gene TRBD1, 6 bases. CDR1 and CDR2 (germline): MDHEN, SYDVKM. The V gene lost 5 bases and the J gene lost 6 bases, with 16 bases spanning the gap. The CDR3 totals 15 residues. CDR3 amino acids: CASSGGGRLDEKLFF. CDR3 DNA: TGTGCCAGCAGTGGAGGGGGGCGGTTGGATGAAAAACTGTTTTTT.

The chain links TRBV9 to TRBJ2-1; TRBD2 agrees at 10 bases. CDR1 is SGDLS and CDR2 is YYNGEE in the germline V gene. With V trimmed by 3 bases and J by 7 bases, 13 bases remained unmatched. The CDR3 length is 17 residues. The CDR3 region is CASSDTTGLADQNEQFF. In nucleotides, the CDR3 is TGTGCCAGCAGCGATACCACCGGACTAGCGGACCAGAATGAGCAGTTCTTC.

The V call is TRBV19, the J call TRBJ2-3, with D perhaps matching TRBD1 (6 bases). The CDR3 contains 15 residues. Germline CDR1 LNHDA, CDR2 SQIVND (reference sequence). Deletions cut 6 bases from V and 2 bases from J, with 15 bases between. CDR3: CASSQRRGLTDTQYF. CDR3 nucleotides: TGTGCCAGTAGCCAACGCAGGGGCCTCACAGATACGCAGTATTTT.

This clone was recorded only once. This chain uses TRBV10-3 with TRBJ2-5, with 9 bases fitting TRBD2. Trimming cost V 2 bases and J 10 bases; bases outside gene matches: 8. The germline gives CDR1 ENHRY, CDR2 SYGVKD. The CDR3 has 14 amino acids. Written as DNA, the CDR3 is TGTGCCATCAGTGAGGGTCTAGCGGGGATCGGCCAGTACTTC. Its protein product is CAISEGLAGIGQYF.

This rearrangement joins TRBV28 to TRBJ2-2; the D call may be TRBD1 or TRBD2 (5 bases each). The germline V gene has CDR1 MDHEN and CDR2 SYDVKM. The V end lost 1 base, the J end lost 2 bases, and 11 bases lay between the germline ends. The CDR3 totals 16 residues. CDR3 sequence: CASSLFGTLNTGELFF. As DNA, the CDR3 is TGTGCCAGCAGTTTATTCGGGACCCTCAACACCGGGGAGCTGTTTTTT.

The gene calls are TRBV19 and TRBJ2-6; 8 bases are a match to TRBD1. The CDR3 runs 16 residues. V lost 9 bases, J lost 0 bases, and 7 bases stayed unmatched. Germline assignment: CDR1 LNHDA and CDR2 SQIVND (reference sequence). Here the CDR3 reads CASADRGGSGANVLTF. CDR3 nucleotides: TGTGCCAGCGCCGACAGGGGTGGCTCTGGGGCCAACGTCCTGACTTTC.

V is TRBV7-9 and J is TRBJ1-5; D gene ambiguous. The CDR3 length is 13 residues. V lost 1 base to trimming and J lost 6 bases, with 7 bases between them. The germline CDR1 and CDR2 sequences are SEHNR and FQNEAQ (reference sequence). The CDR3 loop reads CASSLESVQPQHF. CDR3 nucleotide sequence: TGTGCCAGCAGCTTAGAATCGGTTCAGCCCCAGCATTTT.

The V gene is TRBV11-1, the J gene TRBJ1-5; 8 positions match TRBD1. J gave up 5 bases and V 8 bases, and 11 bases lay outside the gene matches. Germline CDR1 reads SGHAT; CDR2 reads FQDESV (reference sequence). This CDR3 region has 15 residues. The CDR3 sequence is CASAKGQGRDQPQHF. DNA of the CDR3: TGTGCCAGCGCGAAAGGACAGGGAAGGGATCAGCCCCAGCATTTT.

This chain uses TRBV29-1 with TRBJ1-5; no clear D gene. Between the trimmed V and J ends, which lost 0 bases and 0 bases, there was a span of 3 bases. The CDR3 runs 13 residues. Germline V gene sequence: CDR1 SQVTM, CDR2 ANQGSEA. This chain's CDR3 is CSVEENSNQPQHF. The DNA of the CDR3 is TGCAGCGTTGAAGAGAATAGCAATCAGCCCCAGCATTTT.

The CDR3 here is CASSLDRVKGEQYF. Written as DNA, the CDR3 is TGTGCCAGCAGCTTGGACAGGGTTAAAGGCGAGCAGTACTTC. The genes are TRBV7-2 and TRBJ2-7; 8 bases are a match to TRBD1. The J segment lost 6 bases and the V segment lost 3 bases, leaving 7 bases of the junction unmatched. Germline V lookup: CDR1 SGHTA, CDR2 FQGNSA. The CDR3 runs to 14 residues.

DNA for the CDR3: TGTGCCAGCAGCTTACTCCTGGCTGGCTACACCTTC. Its translation: CASSLLLAGYTF. The chain is built from TRBV11-2 and TRBJ1-2; D not certain. This CDR3 is 12 amino acids long. V was trimmed by 2 bases and J by 7 bases, leaving 8 bases between them. Per the germline V gene, CDR1 is SGHAT and CDR2 is FQNNGV.

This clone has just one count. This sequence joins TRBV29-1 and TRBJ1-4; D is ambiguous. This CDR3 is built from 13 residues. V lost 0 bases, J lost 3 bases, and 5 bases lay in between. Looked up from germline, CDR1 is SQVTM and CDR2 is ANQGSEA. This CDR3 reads CSVEEGANEKLFF. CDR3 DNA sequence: TGCAGCGTTGAAGAGGGAGCTAATGAAAAACTGTTTTTT. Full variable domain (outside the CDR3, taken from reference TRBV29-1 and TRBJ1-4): SAVISQKPSRDICQRGTSLTIQCQVDSQVTMMFWYRQQPGQSLTLIATANQGSEATYESGFVIDKFPISRPNLTFSTLTVSNMSPEDSSIYLCSVEEGANEKLFFGSGTQLSVL.

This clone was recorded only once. The CDR3 coding sequence is TGCAGCGTTGTCTCAGGTATTGGCGAAAAACTGTTTTTT. Translation gives CSVVSGIGEKLFF. V and J are TRBV29-1 and TRBJ1-4, with D uncertain. With 4 bases removed from V and 8 bases from J, the gap between germline ends came to 14 bases. CDR1 and CDR2 from the germline V gene are SQVTM and ANQGSEA. The CDR3 has 13 residues. Full variable domain (remainder filled in from reference TRBV29-1 and TRBJ1-4): SAVISQKPSRDICQRGTSLTIQCQVDSQVTMMFWYRQQPGQSLTLIATANQGSEATYESGFVIDKFPISRPNLTFSTLTVSNMSPEDSSIYLCSVVSGIGEKLFFGSGTQLSVL.

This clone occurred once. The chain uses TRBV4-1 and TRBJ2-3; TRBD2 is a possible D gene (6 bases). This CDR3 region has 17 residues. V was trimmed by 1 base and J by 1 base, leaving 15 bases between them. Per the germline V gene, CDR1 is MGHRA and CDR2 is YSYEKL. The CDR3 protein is CASSQGAGSGRTDTQYF. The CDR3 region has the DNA TGCGCCAGCAGCCAAGGGGCGGGGTCTGGGCGCACAGATACGCAGTATTTT.

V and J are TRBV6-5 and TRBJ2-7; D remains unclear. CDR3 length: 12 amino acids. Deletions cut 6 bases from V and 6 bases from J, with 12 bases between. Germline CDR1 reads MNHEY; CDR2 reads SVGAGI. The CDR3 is CASRVSLGEQYF. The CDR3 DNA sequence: TGTGCCAGCAGGGTGTCCCTTGGCGAGCAGTACTTC.

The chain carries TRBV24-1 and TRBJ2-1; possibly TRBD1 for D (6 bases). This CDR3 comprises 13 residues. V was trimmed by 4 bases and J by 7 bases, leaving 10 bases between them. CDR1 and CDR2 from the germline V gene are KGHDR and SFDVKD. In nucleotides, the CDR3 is TGTGCCACCAGTGACACCGACAGGAATGAGCAGTTCTTC. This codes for CATSDTDRNEQFF.

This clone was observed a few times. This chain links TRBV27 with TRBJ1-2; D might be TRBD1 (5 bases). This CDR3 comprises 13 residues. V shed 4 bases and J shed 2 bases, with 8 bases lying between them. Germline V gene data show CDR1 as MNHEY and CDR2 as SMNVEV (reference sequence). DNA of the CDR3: TGTGCCAGCAGTTCGACAGAAAACTATGGCTACACCTTC. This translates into CASSSTENYGYTF.

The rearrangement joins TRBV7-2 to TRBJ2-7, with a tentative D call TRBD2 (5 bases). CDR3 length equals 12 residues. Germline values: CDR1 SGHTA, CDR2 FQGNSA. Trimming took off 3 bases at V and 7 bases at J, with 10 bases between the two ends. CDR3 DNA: TGTGCCAGCAGCTTCCCCCCGGGAGAGCAGTACTTC. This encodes CASSFPPGEQYF.

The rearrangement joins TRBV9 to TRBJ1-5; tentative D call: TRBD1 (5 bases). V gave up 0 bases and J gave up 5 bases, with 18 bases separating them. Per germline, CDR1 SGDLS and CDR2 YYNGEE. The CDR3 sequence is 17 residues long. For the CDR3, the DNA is TGTGCCAGCAGCGTAGGGGCAGGGCCCTCCGAGGATCAGCCCCAGCATTTT. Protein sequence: CASSVGAGPSEDQPQHF.

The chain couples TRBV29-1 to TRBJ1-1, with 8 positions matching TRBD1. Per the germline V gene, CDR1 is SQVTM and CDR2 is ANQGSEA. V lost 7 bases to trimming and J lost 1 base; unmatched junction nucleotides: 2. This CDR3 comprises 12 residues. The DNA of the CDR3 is TGCAGCGCCGGACAGGGGAACACTGAAGCTTTCTTT. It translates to CSAGQGNTEAFF.

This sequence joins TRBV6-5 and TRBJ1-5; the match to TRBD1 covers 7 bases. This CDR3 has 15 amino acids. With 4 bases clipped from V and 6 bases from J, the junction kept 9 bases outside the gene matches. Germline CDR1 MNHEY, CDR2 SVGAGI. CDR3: CASSSGQGGGQPQHF. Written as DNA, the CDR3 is TGTGCCAGCAGTTCCGGCCAGGGGGGGGGTCAGCCCCAGCATTTT.

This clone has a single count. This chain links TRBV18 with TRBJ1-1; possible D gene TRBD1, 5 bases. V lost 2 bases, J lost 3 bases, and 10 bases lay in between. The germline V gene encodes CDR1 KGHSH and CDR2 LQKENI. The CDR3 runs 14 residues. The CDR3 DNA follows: TGTGCCAGCTCACCAATAGGGGAGGACACTGAAGCTTTCTTT. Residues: CASSPIGEDTEAFF.

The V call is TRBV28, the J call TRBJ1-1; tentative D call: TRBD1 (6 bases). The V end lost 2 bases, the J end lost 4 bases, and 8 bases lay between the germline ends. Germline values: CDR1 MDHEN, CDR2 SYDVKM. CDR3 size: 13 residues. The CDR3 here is CASSLEGGTEAFF. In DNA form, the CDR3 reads TGTGCCAGCAGTTTAGAAGGGGGCACTGAAGCTTTCTTT.

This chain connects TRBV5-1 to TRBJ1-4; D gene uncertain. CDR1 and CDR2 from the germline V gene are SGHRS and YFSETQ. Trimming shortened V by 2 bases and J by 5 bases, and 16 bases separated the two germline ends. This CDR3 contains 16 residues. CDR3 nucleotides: TGCGCCAGCAGCTTAACCACCCCAGAGACCAATGAAAAACTGTTTTTT. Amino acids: CASSLTTPETNEKLFF.

The chain's CDR3 is CASSQSSSYEQYF. For the CDR3, the DNA is TGTGCCAGCAGCCAATCTAGCAGCTACGAGCAGTACTTC. The chain is built from TRBV4-2 and TRBJ2-7, with D possibly TRBD2 on 5 matching bases. The CDR3 is 13 amino acids. Trimming cost V 2 bases and J 3 bases, with 8 bases left between them. Germline CDR1 is LGHNA and CDR2 is YNFKEQ.

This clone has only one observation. CDR3 DNA sequence: TGTGCCAGCAGTTTGGGCCAGAGGCTTTCACCCCTCCACTTT. Translating gives CASSLGQRLSPLHF. The genes are TRBV28 and TRBJ1-6; no clear D. V was cut by 3 bases and J by 9 bases, with 12 bases left in between. Germline CDR1 reads MDHEN; CDR2 reads SYDVKM. The CDR3 extends over 14 amino acids.

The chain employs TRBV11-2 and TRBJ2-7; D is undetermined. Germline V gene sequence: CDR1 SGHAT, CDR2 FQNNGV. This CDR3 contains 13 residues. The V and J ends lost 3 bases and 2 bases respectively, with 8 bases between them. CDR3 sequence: CASSLLVTYEQYF. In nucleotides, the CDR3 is TGTGCCAGCAGCTTGCTGGTTACCTACGAGCAGTACTTC.

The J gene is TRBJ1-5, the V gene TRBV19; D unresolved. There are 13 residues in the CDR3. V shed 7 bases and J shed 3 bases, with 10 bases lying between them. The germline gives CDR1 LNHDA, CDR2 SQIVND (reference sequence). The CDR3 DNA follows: TGTGCCAGTAAGCGAGACGACAATCAGCCCCAGCATTTT. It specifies CASKRDDNQPQHF.